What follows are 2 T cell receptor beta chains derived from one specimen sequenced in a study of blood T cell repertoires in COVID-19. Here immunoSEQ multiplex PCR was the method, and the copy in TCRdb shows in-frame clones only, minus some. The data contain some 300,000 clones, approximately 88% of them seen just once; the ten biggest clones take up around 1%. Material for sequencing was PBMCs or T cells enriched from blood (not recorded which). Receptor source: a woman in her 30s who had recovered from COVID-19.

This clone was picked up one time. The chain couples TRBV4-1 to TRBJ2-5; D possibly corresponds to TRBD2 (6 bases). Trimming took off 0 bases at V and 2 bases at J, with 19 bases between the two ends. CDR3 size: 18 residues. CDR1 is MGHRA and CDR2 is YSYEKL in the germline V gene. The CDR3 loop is CASSQEFLASVKQETQYF. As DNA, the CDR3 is TGCGCCAGCAGCCAAGAATTTTTGGCTAGCGTGAAACAAGAGACCCAGTACTTC.

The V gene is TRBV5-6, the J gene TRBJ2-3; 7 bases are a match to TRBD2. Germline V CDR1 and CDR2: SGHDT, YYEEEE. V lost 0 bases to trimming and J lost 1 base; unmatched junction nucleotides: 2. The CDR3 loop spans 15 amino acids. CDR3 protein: CASSLARGGTDTQYF. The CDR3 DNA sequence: TGTGCCAGCAGCTTGGCCCGGGGGGGCACAGATACGCAGTATTTT.